This TCR beta chain was sequenced during a study of metastatic and nonmetastatic thyroid tumors. This clone was seen repeatedly, ten times or more. Thyroid surgery was performed in patients who had received no treatment beforehand. TCRdb re-analyzed the PCR reads through MiXCR. The sample lists around 26,000 clones, around an eighth occurring once. V shed 8 bases, J shed 5 bases, and the junction held 3 bases outside the gene matches. The CDR3 is 13 amino acids. This rearrangement joins TRBV12-3 or TRBV12-4 to TRBJ1-6, with 7 bases that match TRBD1. The sequenced material came from blood. The clonotype comes from a female donor with papillary thyroid cancer or a benign thyroid nodule (not recorded which). Some clones in this sample may be carry-over from other donors' samples. The CDR3 region has the DNA TGTGCCAGCGGACAGGCGGATAATTCACCCCTCCACTTT. Protein product: CASGQADNSPLHF.